The present T cell receptor (beta chain) was sequenced within a study of T cell responses to AZD1222 COVID-19 vaccine. CDR1 is MNHEY, CDR2 SVGAGI, per germline. There are 15 residues in the CDR3. V shed 6 bases, J shed 4 bases, and the junction held 4 bases outside the gene matches. Produced via immunoSEQ multiplex PCR; TCRdb's table is partial and in-frame only. The sample lists about 120,000 clones, roughly 90% occurring once. The sequenced sample was peripheral blood, obtained on day 0 of AZD1222 vaccination. The clonotype originates from an adult in good health. The chain is built from TRBV6-5 and TRBJ2-7; TRBD2 aligns across 15 bases. CDR3 bases: TGTGCCAGCAGCCCCGGGACTAGCGGGAGGTACGAGCAGTACTTC. This translates into CASSPGTSGRYEQYF.